The 20 T cell receptor beta chains presented below share a single source sample, sequenced in a study of blood T cell repertoires in COVID-19. The table came from immunoSEQ multiplex PCR; TCRdb's copy has only in-frame clones and leaves some out. This table has about 150,000 clones, approximately 80% appearing once. The sample was peripheral blood. All receptors come from a man aged 55-75 years with acute or convalescent COVID-19.

This chain joins TRBV7-8 and TRBJ1-3; unclear D gene. The length of the CDR3 is 14 residues. The germline V gene has CDR1 SGHVS and CDR2 FQNEAQ. Trimming pared 3 bases from V and 4 bases from J, leaving 10 bases between. In nucleotides, the CDR3 is TGTGCCAGCAGCTTCGGGTCGAGCGGAAACACCATATATTTT. Translated, it gives CASSFGSSGNTIYF.

This rearrangement joins TRBV5-8 to TRBJ1-5; the match to TRBD1 covers 8 bases. From germline, CDR1 is SGHTS and CDR2 YDEGEE. V lost 7 bases to trimming and J lost 4 bases; unmatched junction nucleotides: 10. The CDR3 covers 15 residues. The CDR3 DNA sequence: TGTGCCAGCGGCAGGAGGACAGGGACAAATCAGCCCCAGCATTTT. Translated: CASGRRTGTNQPQHF.

This clone turned up a few times. The chain combines TRBV18 with TRBJ1-2; 7 nucleotides match TRBD1. Germline CDR1 reads KGHSH; CDR2 reads LQKENI. The J segment lost 5 bases and the V segment lost 0 bases, leaving 3 bases of the junction unmatched. This CDR3 comprises 14 residues. DNA for the CDR3: TGTGCCAGCTCACCACCGGGACAGCCTTATGGCTACACCTTC. Translated: CASSPPGQPYGYTF. Drawing the rest from reference TRBV18 and TRBJ1-2, the complete variable domain is NAGVMQNPRHLVRRRGQEARLRCSPMKGHSHVYWYRQLPEEGLKFMVYLQKENIIDESGMPKERFSAEFPKEGPSILRIQQVVRGDSAAYFCASSPPGQPYGYTFGSGTRLTVV.

The V call is TRBV4-1, the J call TRBJ1-2; 11 bases are a match to TRBD1. Per the germline V gene, CDR1 is MGHRA and CDR2 is YSYEKL. The CDR3 has 18 residues. V lost 0 bases, J lost 4 bases, and 10 bases stayed unmatched. In DNA, the CDR3 is TGCGCCAGCAGCCAAGAATATTTCGGGACAGGGGGGGGCTATGGCTACACCTTC. Translated, it gives CASSQEYFGTGGGYGYTF.

About this clone: The same CDR3 can be traced to other DNA sequences in this sample. This chain uses TRBV15 with TRBJ1-5; D perhaps matches TRBD1 (6 bases). Germline CDR1 is LNHNV and CDR2 is YYDKDF (reference sequence). The V end lost 0 bases, the J end lost 4 bases, and 7 bases lay between the germline ends. This CDR3 region has 14 residues. CDR3 coding DNA: TGTGCCACCAGCAGAGATAGGGGGAATCAGCCCCAGCATTTT. This gives the protein CATSRDRGNQPQHF. The full variable domain, completed using reference TRBV15 and TRBJ1-5, is DAMVIQNPRYQVTQFGKPVTLSCSQTLNHNVMYWYQQKSSQAPKLLFHYYDKDFNNEADTPDNFQSRRPNTSFCFLDIRSPGLGDTAMYLCATSRDRGNQPQHFGDGTRLSIL.

CDR3 sequence (DNA): TGTGCCAGCAGTTTAACCGGGACAGGGGTCTACGAGCAGTACTTC. This sequence encodes CASSLTGTGVYEQYF. The chain joins TRBV2 to TRBJ2-7; TRBD1 agrees at 10 bases. Unmatched junction bases numbered 7, after V lost 5 bases and J lost 3 bases. Per the germline V gene, CDR1 is SNHLY and CDR2 is FYNNEI. The CDR3 spans 15 residues.

The chain is built from TRBV9 and TRBJ2-2; 11 nucleotides line up with TRBD2. The germline CDR1 and CDR2 sequences are SGDLS and YYNGEE. This CDR3 has 16 residues. Unmatched junction bases numbered 3, after V lost 3 bases and J lost 2 bases. The CDR3 is CASSGLAGLNTGELFF. The CDR3 DNA sequence: TGTGCCAGCAGCGGACTAGCGGGACTTAACACCGGGGAGCTGTTTTTT.

The chain uses TRBV7-2 and TRBJ2-5; 7 nucleotides match TRBD2. CDR1 and CDR2 from the germline V gene are SGHTA and FQGNSA. V lost 0 bases, J lost 5 bases, and 6 bases stayed unmatched. This CDR3 contains 15 residues. CDR3 residues: CASSLAAGDRETQYF. The DNA for the CDR3 is TGTGCCAGCAGCTTAGCGGCGGGAGATCGGGAGACCCAGTACTTC. The full variable domain, in which reference TRBV7-2 and TRBJ2-5 provide the parts outside the CDR3, is GAGVSQSPSNKVTEKGKDVELRCDPISGHTALYWYRQSLGQGLEFLIYFQGNSAPDKSGLPSDRFSAERTGGSVSTLTIQRTQQEDSAVYLCASSLAAGDRETQYFGPGTRLLVL.

The V call is TRBV3-1 (or the pseudogene TRBV3-2), the J call TRBJ1-2, with 7 nucleotides matching TRBD1. Unmatched junction bases numbered 1, after V lost 4 bases and J lost 2 bases. Germline V lookup: CDR1 LGHDT, CDR2 YNNKEL (reference sequence). This CDR3 has 13 residues. The chain's CDR3 is CASSPGQNYGYTF. The CDR3 coding sequence is TGTGCCAGCAGCCCGGGACAGAACTATGGCTACACCTTC.

The chain employs TRBV18 and TRBJ2-2; tentatively, D is TRBD1 (5 bases). This CDR3 is built from 17 residues. Trimming shortened V by 3 bases and J by 3 bases, and 17 bases separated the two germline ends. Per the germline V gene, CDR1 is KGHSH and CDR2 is LQKENI. The CDR3 loop is CASSPAGRALDTGELFF. In DNA, the CDR3 is TGTGCCAGCTCACCGGCTGGCAGGGCTTTGGACACCGGGGAGCTGTTTTTT.

In its sample, this clone was seen once. This chain links TRBV11-2 with TRBJ2-3; maybe TRBD2 (6 bases). Germline-derived CDR1 and CDR2 are SGHAT and FQNNGV. V was cut by 5 bases and J by 3 bases, with 12 bases left in between. CDR3 length equals 14 residues. DNA of the CDR3: TGTGCCAGCAGCCGTTTGACTAGTACAGATACGCAGTATTTT. It is translated as CASSRLTSTDTQYF.

This chain joins TRBV18 and TRBJ2-5, with no clear D. Germline V gives CDR1 KGHSH, CDR2 LQKENI. V was cut by 2 bases and J by 1 base, with 8 bases left in between. This CDR3 is built from 14 residues. The CDR3 DNA is TGTGCCAGCTCACCAGGCCAGGTCCAAGAGACCCAGTACTTC. Translating gives CASSPGQVQETQYF.

The V and J genes are TRBV7-8 and TRBJ2-5; TRBD2 aligns across 13 bases. Germline lookup yields CDR1 SGHVS and CDR2 FQNEAQ. Trimming removed 8 bases from V and 2 bases from J; junction bases left unmatched: 17. This CDR3 has 19 residues. The CDR3 reads CASSRGALGLAGLQETQYF. In nucleotides, the CDR3 is TGTGCCAGCTCCCGTGGGGCTTTGGGACTAGCGGGGTTACAAGAGACCCAGTACTTC.

This rearrangement joins TRBV24-1 to TRBJ1-3; D perhaps matches TRBD1 (6 bases). V was pared by 5 bases and J by 0 bases, with 13 bases between. Germline V CDR1 and CDR2: KGHDR, SFDVKD. CDR3 size: 16 residues. CDR3 DNA: TGTGCCACCAGTGGTCCGACAGGTCGCTCTGGAAACACCATATATTTT. This translates into CATSGPTGRSGNTIYF.

The rearrangement joins TRBV24-1 to TRBJ2-5, with 8 positions matching TRBD2. The CDR3 covers 16 residues. Trimming at V came to 0 bases and at J to 4 bases, leaving 6 bases not matched to a gene. Germline CDR1 is KGHDR and CDR2 is SFDVKD. CDR3 sequence: CATSDLRAGASETQYF. The CDR3 DNA sequence: TGTGCCACCAGTGATTTGAGAGCGGGAGCGTCAGAGACCCAGTACTTC.

J is TRBJ1-4 and V is TRBV7-2, with 9 bases matching TRBD1. CDR1 and CDR2 (germline): SGHTA, FQGNSA. This CDR3 contains 15 residues. Losses at the gene ends were 5 bases for V and 5 bases for J; bases not matched to a gene: 6. CDR3 DNA: TGTGCCAGCAGCCTGGGACAGGGTAGAAATGAAAAACTGTTTTTT. Its protein product is CASSLGQGRNEKLFF.

J is TRBJ2-1 and V is TRBV7-3, with 9 positions matching TRBD2. V was pared by 5 bases and J by 9 bases, with 17 bases of the junction left unmatched. Looked up from germline, CDR1 is SGHTA and CDR2 is FQGTGA. This CDR3 contains 17 residues. The CDR3 nucleotides read TGTGCCAGCAGCCCTCAGGGGCATGGCGGGGGGGCCGGTGAGCAGTTCTTC. This sequence encodes CASSPQGHGGGAGEQFF.

This clone was seen at least ten times. The chain recombines TRBV4-3 with TRBJ1-6; the D gene is possibly TRBD1 (6 bases). Deletions cut 1 base from V and 7 bases from J, with 14 bases between. This CDR3 comprises 16 residues. Per the germline V gene, CDR1 is LGHNA and CDR2 is YSLEER. The chain's CDR3 is CASSQASDSWNSPLHF. The CDR3 nucleotides read TGCGCCAGCAGCCAAGCATCGGACAGCTGGAATTCACCCCTCCACTTT.

The chain uses TRBV10-3 and TRBJ1-1, with 11 positions matching TRBD1. Germline loops: CDR1 ENHRY, CDR2 SYGVKD. The CDR3 has 15 residues. V shed 4 bases and J 3 bases; nucleotides not matched to a gene: 4. In nucleotides, the CDR3 is TGTGCCATCAGTGCGCTGGGACAGGGGGACACTGAAGCTTTCTTT. This sequence encodes CAISALGQGDTEAFF.

This clone was counted only a few times. V gene TRBV18 combines with J gene TRBJ1-3; a weak D match, TRBD1 (6 bases). This CDR3 has 17 amino acids. The germline V and J ends were trimmed by 3 bases and 4 bases, with 19 bases remaining between them. Germline CDR1 and CDR2: KGHSH and LQKENI. The CDR3 reads CASSPNARGAAGNTIYF. CDR3 in DNA: TGTGCCAGCTCACCCAACGCGCGGGGGGCGGCAGGAAACACCATATATTTT.